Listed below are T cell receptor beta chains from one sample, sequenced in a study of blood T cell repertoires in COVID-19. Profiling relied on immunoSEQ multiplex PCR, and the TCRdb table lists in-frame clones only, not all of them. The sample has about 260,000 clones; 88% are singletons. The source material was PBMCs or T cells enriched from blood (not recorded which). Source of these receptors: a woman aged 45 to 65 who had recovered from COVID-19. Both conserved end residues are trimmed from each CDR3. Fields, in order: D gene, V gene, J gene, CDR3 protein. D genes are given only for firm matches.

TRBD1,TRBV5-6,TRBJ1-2,ASSFLGTGADGYT
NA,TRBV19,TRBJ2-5,ASSKRQLGNQETQY
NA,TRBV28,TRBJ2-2,ASSLGPRQEVRELF
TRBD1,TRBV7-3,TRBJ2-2,ASSFPGQGVGELF
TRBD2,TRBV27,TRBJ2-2,ASSPNGLAGTGELF
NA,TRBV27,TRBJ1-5,ASRQDSWGNQPQH
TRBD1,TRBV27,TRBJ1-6,ASSYSDRGRAPLH
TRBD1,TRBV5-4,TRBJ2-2,ASSLPDRGRIGELF
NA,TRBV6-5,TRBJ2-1,ATAPSFWNEQF
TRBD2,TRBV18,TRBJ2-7,ASSEGPAGASYEQY
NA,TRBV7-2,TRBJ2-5,ASSLGSVPGETQY
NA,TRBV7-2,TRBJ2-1,ASSLEGIEQF
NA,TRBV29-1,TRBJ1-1,SVDGTLTNTEAF
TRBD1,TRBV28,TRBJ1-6,ASSTPSGQGFPLH
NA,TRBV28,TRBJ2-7,ASSPDSLGGYEQY
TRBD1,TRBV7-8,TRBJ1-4,ASSQLRTGLTTNEKLF
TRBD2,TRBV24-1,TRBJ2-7,ATSESGNYEQY
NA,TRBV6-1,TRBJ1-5,ASSEGGARQPQH
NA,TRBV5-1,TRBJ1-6,ASRAWAVYNSPLH
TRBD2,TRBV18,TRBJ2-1,ASSPLPRTSGRSNEQF
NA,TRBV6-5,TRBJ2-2,ASKPGGGSTGELF
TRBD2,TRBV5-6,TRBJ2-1,ASSLGFGGLAGVNEQF
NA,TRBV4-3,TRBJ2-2,ASSPAAVAGELF
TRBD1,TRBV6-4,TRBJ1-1,ASSDGTAGQTEAF
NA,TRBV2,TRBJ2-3,ASRRARLSTDTQY
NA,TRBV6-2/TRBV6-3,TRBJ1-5,ASSYSNVRVQPQH
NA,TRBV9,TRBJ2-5,ASSAASGVSGETQY
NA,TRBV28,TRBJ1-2,ASSLLTSYGYT
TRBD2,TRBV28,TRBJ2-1,AGGTSGPYNEQF
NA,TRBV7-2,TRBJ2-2,ASSKTQPNTGELF
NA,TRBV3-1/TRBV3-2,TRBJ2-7,ASSHTSEQY
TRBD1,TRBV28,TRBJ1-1,ASSLRTGGTEAF
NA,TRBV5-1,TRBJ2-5,ASSKSKKQETQY
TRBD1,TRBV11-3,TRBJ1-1,ASSLGQGAGKSTEAF
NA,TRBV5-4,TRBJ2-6,ASSLAWGAGANVLT
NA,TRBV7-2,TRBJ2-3,ASSFGGRYRTDTQY
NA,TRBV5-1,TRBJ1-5,ASSLTENQPQH
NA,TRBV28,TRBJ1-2,ASSWGRALNYGYT
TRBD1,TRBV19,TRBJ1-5,ASSPIDRGSNQPQH
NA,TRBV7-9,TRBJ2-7,ASSSVSISSEQY
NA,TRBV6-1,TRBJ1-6,ASSEPSGGYNSPLH
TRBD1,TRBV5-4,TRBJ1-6,ASSLRVGGQGTNSPLH
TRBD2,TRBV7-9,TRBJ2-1,ASSLAWSSGNNEQF
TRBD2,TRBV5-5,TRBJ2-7,ASSGTSGSSYEQY
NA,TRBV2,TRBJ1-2,ASSDQGRGYT
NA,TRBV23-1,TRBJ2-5,ASSQLVDSRETQY
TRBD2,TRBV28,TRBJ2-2,ASSTKIKKFRGVPNTGELF
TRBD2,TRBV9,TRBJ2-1,ASSLMQSGTQF
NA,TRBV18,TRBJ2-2,ASSPTGHNTGELF
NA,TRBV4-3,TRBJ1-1,ASSQQESTEAF
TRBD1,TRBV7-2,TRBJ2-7,ASSWGQNYEQY
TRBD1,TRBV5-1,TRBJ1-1,ASSPRQGFYTEAF
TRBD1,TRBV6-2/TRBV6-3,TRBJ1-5,ASSFSGQGIYSNQPQH